Following are 17 T cell receptor beta chains from one sample sequenced in a study of T cell clonality in common variable immunodeficiency. General study points: Common variable immunodeficiency TCR beta sequences reportedly had fewer deletions and N-nucleotide insertions.

Sequencing used immunoSEQ multiplex PCR; TCRdb keeps in-frame clones, though not all of them. The table lists 15,000 to 25,000 clones, no singletons, with more than 20% in the top ten. For these receptors, no antigen is known. Sequenced sample: peripheral blood mononuclear cells. Receptors originate from a human donor with common variable immunodeficiency.

This clone was observed a handful of times. The CDR3 end is not reached by the read, which stops 3 residues before it; the germline J gene fills it in. This chain connects TRBV11-2 to TRBJ2-7; 10 bases match TRBD2. Per the germline V gene, CDR1 is SGHAT and CDR2 is FQNNGV. The V and J ends lost 2 bases and 5 bases, in that order; junction bases with no gene match: 6. The CDR3 consists of 15 residues. CDR3 in amino acids: CASSLLGLAGDEQYF. The part of the CDR3 DNA that was read is TGTGCCAGCAGCTTATTGGGGCTAGCGGGAGACGAG.

With respect to this clone: Read sequence stops 3 residues before the CDR3 end, and the germline J gene provides the missing end. This sequence joins TRBV7-6 and TRBJ1-2; 10 bases line up with TRBD1. Germline assignment: CDR1 SGHVS and CDR2 FNYEAQ. CDR3 length: 15 residues. V dropped 1 base and J dropped 6; count of bases not matched to a gene: 5. CDR3 DNA, as far as it was read: TGTGCCAGCAGCTTAGAAAGGACAGGGGGAAATGGC. This translates into CASSLERTGGNG. The entire CDR3 reads CASSLERTGGNGYTF. Full variable domain (missing parts from reference TRBV7-6 and TRBJ1-2): GAGVSQSPRYKVTKRGQDVALRCDPISGHVSLYWYRQALGQGPEFLTYFNYEAQQDKSGLPNDRFSAERPEGSISTLTIQRTEQRDSAMYRCASSLERTGGNGYTFGSGTRLTVV.

About this clone itself: The DNA ends 3 residues before the CDR3 does, and the rest of the CDR3 is filled in from the germline J gene. This chain links TRBV2 with TRBJ2-7; D perhaps matches TRBD2 (6 bases). This CDR3 region has 14 residues. CDR1 is SNHLY and CDR2 is FYNNEI in the germline V gene. V gave up 7 bases and J gave up 0 bases, with 13 bases separating them. CDR3 amino acids: CASNRDWSSYEQYF. CDR3 DNA (partial): TGTGCCAGCAACCGGGACTGGAGCTCCTACGAG.

Note on this clone: The read finishes 3 residues shy of the CDR3 end, and the germline J gene is used to complete it. The chain has TRBV7-9 and TRBJ2-7; no clear D gene. This CDR3 has 13 amino acids. Trimming removed 3 bases at V and 1 base at J, with 7 bases between. The germline gives CDR1 SEHNR, CDR2 FQNEAQ (reference sequence). Partial CDR3 DNA: TGTGCCAGCAGCTTCGACATTTCCTACGAG. This translates into CASSFDISYE. The whole CDR3 is CASSFDISYEQYF.

This clone has just a few counts. The observed sequence ends 3 residues before the CDR3 terminus, with the missing tail filled in from the germline J gene. V and J are TRBV7-3 and TRBJ2-1, with 8 bases identical to TRBD2. CDR3 length: 17 amino acids. Germline CDR1 reads SGHTA; CDR2 reads FQGTGA. Trimming removed 3 bases from V and 5 bases from J; junction bases left unmatched: 12. This chain's CDR3 is CASSFPPRGGTNNEQFF. The DNA read from the CDR3 is TGTGCCAGCAGCTTTCCCCCCCGCGGGGGGACCAACAATGAG.

On this clone itself: The observed sequence ends 3 residues before the CDR3 terminus, with the missing tail filled in from the germline J gene. The V and J genes are TRBV19 and TRBJ2-7; 7 bases line up with TRBD1. V lost 7 bases and J lost 2; bases outside the gene matches: 14. This CDR3 is 16 amino acids long. CDR1 is LNHDA, CDR2 SQIVND, per germline (reference sequence). The DNA read from the CDR3 is TGTGCCAGTACCCCTGCCCGGACAGGAAAAACCTACGAG. It translates to CASTPARTGKTYE. The CDR3 in full is CASTPARTGKTYEQYF.

This clone occurred many times. The CDR3 extends 3 residues past the end of the read, so its final part is completed from the germline J gene. V and J are TRBV29-1 and TRBJ2-5; D gene unclear. Trimming took off 3 bases at V and 2 bases at J, with 22 bases between the two ends. The CDR3 sequence is 17 residues long. CDR1 is SQVTM, CDR2 ANQGSEA, per germline. CDR3: CSVDSLSSSQHQETQYF. The CDR3 DNA, read in part, is TGCAGCGTTGACTCACTTAGCTCGTCCCAACATCAAGAGACC.

This clone appeared many times. The read comes to an end 3 residues before the CDR3 does, leaving the germline J gene to fill in the end. V is TRBV30 and J is TRBJ2-2; D is possibly TRBD1 (6 bases). The CDR3 is 11 amino acids. Germline loops: CDR1 GTSNPN, CDR2 SVGIG (reference sequence). Trimming cost V 7 bases and J 9 bases, with 12 bases left between them. The CDR3 here is CAYRVFRELFF. CDR3 DNA (partial): TGTGCCTACAGGGTTTTCAGGGAG.

Comment on this clone: The CDR3 end is not reached by the read, which stops 3 residues before it; the germline J gene fills it in. The J gene is TRBJ1-2, the V gene TRBV7-6; 7 bases fit TRBD1. J was trimmed by 2 bases and V by 1 base; bases with no gene match: 4. Per germline, CDR1 SGHVS and CDR2 FNYEAQ. The CDR3 spans 15 residues. CDR3 bases read: TGTGCCAGCAGCTTAGGTTCAGGGGGAAACTATGGC. It encodes CASSLGSGGNYG. The complete CDR3 sequence is CASSLGSGGNYGYTF.

This clone was seen a handful of times. The read ends 3 residues before the CDR3 terminus; that terminus is restored from the germline J gene. The chain combines TRBV5-1 with TRBJ2-1; 10 bases align to TRBD2. J gave up 3 bases and V 5 bases, and 5 bases lay outside the gene matches. CDR1 is SGHRS, CDR2 YFSETQ, per germline. This CDR3 contains 15 residues. The CDR3 DNA, read in part, is TGCGCCAGCAGACCCACTAGCGGGGACTACAATGAG. It yields the protein CASRPTSGDYNE. The full CDR3 is CASRPTSGDYNEQFF.

This clone was recorded a few times. Read data end 3 residues before the CDR3 end; the end is taken from the germline J gene. The J gene is TRBJ1-1, the V gene TRBV7-6, with D possibly being TRBD1 (6 bases). V lost 5 bases to trimming and J lost 1 base, with 11 bases between them. The CDR3 runs 14 residues. Germline V gene data show CDR1 as SGHVS and CDR2 as FNYEAQ. CDR3 bases read: TGTGCCAGCAGCGTACTACAGGGGAACACTGAA. It is translated as CASSVLQGNTE. The entire CDR3 is CASSVLQGNTEAFF.

This clone is judged medium-sized. The read comes to an end 3 residues before the CDR3 does, leaving the germline J gene to fill in the end. The chain carries TRBV3-1 (or the pseudogene TRBV3-2) and TRBJ2-1; the D gene is possibly TRBD2 (5 bases). V was shortened by 1 base and J by 5 bases, with 12 bases between the two germline ends. The germline V gene encodes CDR1 LGHDT and CDR2 YNNKEL (reference sequence). The CDR3 totals 15 residues. The covered CDR3 bases are TGTGCCAGCAGCCAAGGGCGGGTGGGCCACAATGAG. Translating gives CASSQGRVGHNE. The full-length CDR3 reads as CASSQGRVGHNEQFF.

This clone showed up just a few times. Sequencing ends 3 residues short of the CDR3 end; the germline J gene provides the rest. The chain joins TRBV7-2 to TRBJ2-7; 7 bases are shared with TRBD2. The germline V gene encodes CDR1 SGHTA and CDR2 FQGNSA. J was trimmed by 5 bases and V by 3 bases; bases with no gene match: 7. This CDR3 has 14 amino acids. The part of the CDR3 DNA that was read is TGTGCCAGCAGCTTTGGGGGGGAGTGGAACGAG. Amino acid sequence: CASSFGGEWNE. The whole CDR3 reads CASSFGGEWNEQYF.

As for this clone: The read is 3 residues too short to cover the CDR3 end, so that end is filled in from the germline J gene. The rearrangement links TRBV20-1 to TRBJ1-4; weak D call: TRBD1 (5 bases). The CDR3 runs 13 residues. The germline V gene encodes CDR1 DFQATT and CDR2 SNEGSKA (reference sequence). V lost 1 base, J lost 9 bases, and 12 bases lay in between. Partial CDR3 DNA: TGCAGTGCTAGAGCCGCAGGGTTTCAAAAA. This encodes CSARAAGFQK. The whole CDR3 sequence is CSARAAGFQKLFF.

This clone was observed at least ten times. The read ends 3 residues shy of where the CDR3 ends; the end is completed using the germline J gene. V gene TRBV2 combines with J gene TRBJ2-7, with 10 bases aligning to TRBD1. The CDR3 contains 13 residues. Germline V gene data show CDR1 as SNHLY and CDR2 as FYNNEI. Losses at the gene ends were 7 bases for V and 3 bases for J; bases not matched to a gene: 3. The CDR3 reads CASKDRGIYEQYF. The sequenced CDR3 bases are TGTGCCAGCAAGGACAGGGGGATCTACGAG.

CDR3 amino acids: CASSVQISGANVLTF. The part of the CDR3 DNA that was read is TGTGCCAGTAGTGTACAGATCTCTGGGGCCAACGTC. The chain recombines TRBV19 with TRBJ2-6; no clear D. The observed sequence ends 3 residues before the CDR3 terminus, with the missing tail filled in from the germline J gene. This CDR3 spans 15 amino acids. Germline values: CDR1 LNHDA, CDR2 SQIVND (reference sequence). Trimming removed 5 bases at V and 0 bases at J, with 8 bases between.

In regard to this clone: With the read ending 3 residues before the CDR3 end, the germline J gene is used to fill in that end. The J gene is TRBJ2-5, the V gene TRBV20-1; D is uncertain. CDR3 length equals 13 residues. The V end lost 7 bases, the J end lost 6 bases, and 18 bases lay between the germline ends. The V gene's germline CDR1 is DFQATT and CDR2 SNEGSKA (reference sequence). The CDR3 sequence is CSESQTSTKTQYF. The DNA read from the CDR3 is TGCAGTGAATCACAGACATCGACAAAGACC.